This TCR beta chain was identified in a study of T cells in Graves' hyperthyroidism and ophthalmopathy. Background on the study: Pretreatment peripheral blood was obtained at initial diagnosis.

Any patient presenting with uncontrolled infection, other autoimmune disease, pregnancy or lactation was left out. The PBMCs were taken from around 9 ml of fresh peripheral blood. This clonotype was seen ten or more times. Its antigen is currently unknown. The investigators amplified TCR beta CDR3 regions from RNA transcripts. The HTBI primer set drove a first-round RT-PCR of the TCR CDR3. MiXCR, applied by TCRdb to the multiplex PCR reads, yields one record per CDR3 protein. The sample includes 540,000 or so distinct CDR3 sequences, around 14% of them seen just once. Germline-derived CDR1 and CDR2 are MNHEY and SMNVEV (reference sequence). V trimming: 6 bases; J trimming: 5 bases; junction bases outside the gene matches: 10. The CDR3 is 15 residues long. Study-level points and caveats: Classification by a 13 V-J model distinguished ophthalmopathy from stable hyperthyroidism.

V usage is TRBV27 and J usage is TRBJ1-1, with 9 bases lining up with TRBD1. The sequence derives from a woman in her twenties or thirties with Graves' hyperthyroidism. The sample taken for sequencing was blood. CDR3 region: CASRKPGQGATEAFF. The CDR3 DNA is TGTGCCAGCAGAAAACCGGGACAGGGAGCTACTGAAGCTTTCTTT.